These 28 T cell receptor beta chains were all obtained from the same sample, sequenced in a study of OX40 agonist ivuxolimab in advanced cancers. Some clones are missing from TCRdb's copy, which holds only in-frame ones; the method was immunoSEQ multiplex PCR. The table shows tens of thousands of clones, with 87% occurring only once. The sequenced sample was CD4+ or CD8+ T cells sorted from blood, obtained in a trial of the OX40 agonist ivuxolimab. The receptors here all came from an adult with an advanced solid tumor such as melanoma, head and neck, liver or kidney cancer.

The chain joins TRBV28 to TRBJ1-6, with 7 bases identical to TRBD1. CDR1 and CDR2 (germline): MDHEN, SYDVKM. This CDR3 comprises 15 residues. V lost 4 bases to trimming and J lost 6 bases; unmatched junction nucleotides: 6. The CDR3 region has the DNA TGTGCCAGCAGTTCCCCGGACAGGTTTAATTCACCCCTCCACTTT. The encoded protein is CASSSPDRFNSPLHF.

The rearrangement joins TRBV9 to TRBJ2-5; 11 bases line up with TRBD1. The V and J ends lost 3 bases and 4 bases, in that order; junction bases with no gene match: 2. This CDR3 is 14 amino acids long. Germline CDR1 reads SGDLS; CDR2 reads YYNGEE. DNA for the CDR3: TGTGCCAGCAGCGCAGGACAGGGGGCAGAGACCCAGTACTTC. Amino acid sequence: CASSAGQGAETQYF.

This clone was seen only once. The chain couples TRBV6-1 to TRBJ2-1, with a tentative D call TRBD2 (5 bases). The germline V gene has CDR1 MNHNS and CDR2 SASEGT. Trimming stripped 0 bases from V and 2 bases from J, with 11 bases between. The CDR3 extends over 16 amino acids. CDR3 in amino acids: CASSEAPGMAYNEQFF. CDR3 sequence (DNA): TGTGCCAGCAGTGAAGCTCCGGGAATGGCCTACAATGAGCAGTTCTTC.

V is TRBV18 and J is TRBJ1-1, with D perhaps TRBD1 (5 bases). Trimming shortened V by 4 bases and J by 3 bases, and 9 bases separated the two germline ends. Germline loops: CDR1 KGHSH, CDR2 LQKENI. CDR3 length: 13 amino acids. The CDR3 protein is CASSQGGDTEAFF. DNA of the CDR3: TGTGCCAGCTCACAGGGAGGGGACACTGAAGCTTTCTTT.

The J gene is TRBJ2-3, the V gene TRBV6-5; 9 nucleotides agree with TRBD1. Germline values: CDR1 MNHEY, CDR2 SVGAGI. The CDR3 consists of 15 residues. The V gene end was trimmed by 2 bases and the J gene end by 4 bases; junction bases not matched to a gene: 4. In DNA form, the CDR3 reads TGTGCCAGCAGTTACGGGACAGGGATCTCAGATACGCAGTATTTT. Translation: CASSYGTGISDTQYF.

The CDR3 protein is CAIRQASGNTIYF. CDR3 nucleotide sequence: TGTGCCATCCGACAGGCATCTGGAAACACCATATATTTT. This chain joins TRBV6-1 and TRBJ1-3, with a possible D match to TRBD1 (6 bases). Trimming cost V 10 bases and J 1 base, with 11 bases left between them. Germline V gene sequence: CDR1 MNHNS, CDR2 SASEGT. This CDR3 is 13 amino acids long.

The rearrangement uses TRBV10-3 and TRBJ1-5; D call uncertain. Trimming stripped 3 bases from V and 7 bases from J, with 16 bases between. Germline V gene lookup returns CDR1 ENHRY and CDR2 SYGVKD. The CDR3 spans 15 residues. CDR3 DNA sequence: TGTGCCATCAGTGATCTGACCGGGAACGGACAGCCCCAGCATTTT. Protein: CAISDLTGNGQPQHF.

The rearrangement uses TRBV5-1 and TRBJ1-3, with D unclear. The ends were cut back, 0 bases at V and 0 bases at J, with 16 bases in the middle. The V gene's germline CDR1 is SGHRS and CDR2 YFSETQ. This CDR3 is 18 amino acids long. Here the CDR3 DNA reads TGCGCCAGCAGCTTGGGACTTTCGGCGGGTCCCTCTGGAAACACCATATATTTT. This translates into CASSLGLSAGPSGNTIYF.

The chain employs TRBV7-9 and TRBJ2-3; TRBD2 is a possible D gene (6 bases). Trimming cost V 5 bases and J 4 bases, with 22 bases left between them. Germline V gene lookup returns CDR1 SEHNR and CDR2 FQNEAQ (reference sequence). CDR3 size: 17 residues. The CDR3 here is CASSQPTSFLRADTQYF. CDR3 coding DNA: TGTGCCAGCAGCCAACCTACTAGCTTCCTTCGGGCAGATACGCAGTATTTT.

This clone showed up just once. This chain uses TRBV11-2 with TRBJ2-7; D possibly uses TRBD1 or TRBD2 (5 bases each). This CDR3 has 15 residues. V shed 5 bases and J shed 0 bases, with 14 bases lying between them. Germline V lookup: CDR1 SGHAT, CDR2 FQNNGV. CDR3 residues: CASSIITGTSYEQYF. CDR3 nucleotides: TGTGCCAGCAGCATAATAACCGGGACCTCCTACGAGCAGTACTTC.

This clone was seen only once. For the CDR3, the DNA is TGTGCCAGCAGCTTGCTTTCGGCGGCAATGTCAGGCAACTACGAGCAGTACTTC. This translates into CASSLLSAAMSGNYEQYF. The chain links TRBV5-4 to TRBJ2-7; no clear D gene. V lost 1 base, J lost 3 bases, and 23 bases lay in between. This CDR3 comprises 18 residues. Germline CDR1 SGHNT, CDR2 YYREEE (reference sequence).

The chain joins TRBV19 to TRBJ2-3; D remains unclear. CDR1 is LNHDA and CDR2 is SQIVND in the germline V gene (reference sequence). The CDR3 loop spans 14 amino acids. The V and J ends lost 5 bases and 2 bases respectively, with 11 bases between them. This chain's CDR3 is CASSSGPNTDTQYF. The CDR3 DNA follows: TGTGCCAGTAGTTCGGGCCCCAACACAGATACGCAGTATTTT.

The V call is TRBV6-6, the J call TRBJ1-1; no clear D gene. The V gene lost 6 bases and the J gene lost 7 bases, with 18 bases spanning the gap. Germline V gene sequence: CDR1 MNHNY, CDR2 SVGAGI (reference sequence). CDR3 length: 14 amino acids. For the CDR3, the DNA is TGTGCCAGCAGCCAGCCAGGAGGGCCCGATGAAGCTTTCTTT. Protein: CASSQPGGPDEAFF.

This clone is labeled medium-sized. This chain uses TRBV2 with TRBJ1-1, with 8 bases identical to TRBD1. Germline CDR1 is SNHLY and CDR2 is FYNNEI. This CDR3 comprises 12 residues. V lost 6 bases to trimming and J lost 8 bases; unmatched junction nucleotides: 5. The DNA for the CDR3 is TGTGCCAGCAGAGCGGACAGGGTGGAAGCTTTCTTT. This gives the protein CASRADRVEAFF.

Only a few counts were recorded for this clone. This sequence joins TRBV7-6 and TRBJ2-5; D possibly corresponds to TRBD2 (5 bases). The ends were cut back, 1 base at V and 4 bases at J, with 10 bases in the middle. Germline loops: CDR1 SGHVS, CDR2 FNYEAQ. CDR3 size: 14 residues. CDR3 bases: TGTGCCAGCAGCTTAGGAACTAGTAGAGAGACCCAGTACTTC. This encodes CASSLGTSRETQYF. The full variable domain, completed using reference TRBV7-6 and TRBJ2-5, is GAGVSQSPRYKVTKRGQDVALRCDPISGHVSLYWYRQALGQGPEFLTYFNYEAQQDKSGLPNDRFSAERPEGSISTLTIQRTEQRDSAMYRCASSLGTSRETQYFGPGTRLLVL.

The rearrangement links TRBV10-3 to TRBJ2-2, with 8 bases identical to TRBD1. V was clipped by 6 bases and J by 5 bases; unmatched bases: 2. This CDR3 comprises 13 residues. Germline V CDR1 and CDR2: ENHRY, SYGVKD. The CDR3: CAIRTGGTGELFF. For the CDR3, the DNA is TGTGCCATCAGAACAGGGGGTACCGGGGAGCTGTTTTTT.

The V call is TRBV5-1, the J call TRBJ2-7; D is unresolved. CDR1 SGHRS and CDR2 YFSETQ come from the germline V gene. Trimming removed 7 bases at V and 0 bases at J, with 14 bases between. The CDR3 runs 14 residues. The CDR3 coding sequence is TGCGCCAGCCACAGTGGCGCCACCTCCTACGAGCAGTACTTC. Residues: CASHSGATSYEQYF.

This clone was counted between two and nine times. Here the CDR3 DNA reads TGTGCCAGCAGTGGGGAAGGCTCCTATAATTCACCCCTCCACTTT. Protein: CASSGEGSYNSPLHF. The chain recombines TRBV2 with TRBJ1-6; D is uncertain. Looked up from germline, CDR1 is SNHLY and CDR2 is FYNNEI. V lost 4 bases to trimming and J lost 0 bases, with 7 bases between them. The CDR3 covers 15 residues.

The chain's CDR3 is CASRSRGRVHEQYF. CDR3 nucleotides: TGTGCCAGCAGGTCGCGGGGTCGGGTCCACGAGCAGTACTTC. J is TRBJ2-5 and V is TRBV5-8, with D possibly matching TRBD2 (6 bases). The J call may be in error: the DNA end matches TRBJ2-7 better. Germline V gene lookup returns CDR1 SGHTS and CDR2 YDEGEE. CDR3 length equals 14 residues.

The chain recombines TRBV29-1 with TRBJ2-2; D is ambiguous. The CDR3 is 15 residues long. V shed 4 bases and J shed 0 bases, with 12 bases lying between them. Germline V gives CDR1 SQVTM, CDR2 ANQGSEA. CDR3 nucleotide sequence: TGCAGCGTTGTCCGAGTTTTGACGAACACCGGGGAGCTGTTTTTT. Translating gives CSVVRVLTNTGELFF.

The rearrangement uses TRBV7-6 and TRBJ2-3, with D possibly being TRBD1 (6 bases). The germline V and J ends were trimmed by 5 bases and 0 bases, with 15 bases remaining between them. Germline V gives CDR1 SGHVS, CDR2 FNYEAQ. The CDR3 runs to 16 residues. DNA for the CDR3: TGTGCCAGCAGCCCTCCGCAGGGGACGAGCACAGATACGCAGTATTTT. Its translation: CASSPPQGTSTDTQYF.

V and J are TRBV30 and TRBJ2-5; tentatively, D is TRBD1 (5 bases). The V end lost 2 bases, the J end lost 3 bases, and 7 bases lay between the germline ends. Germline CDR1 is GTSNPN and CDR2 is SVGIG (reference sequence). The CDR3 loop spans 12 amino acids. Here the CDR3 reads CAWSIGEETQYF. For the CDR3, the DNA is TGTGCCTGGAGTATAGGGGAAGAGACCCAGTACTTC.

The chain is built from TRBV28 and TRBJ2-3, with D perhaps matching TRBD2 (5 bases). Per germline, CDR1 MDHEN and CDR2 SYDVKM. CDR3 length equals 14 residues. V was trimmed by 5 bases and J by 7 bases, leaving 16 bases between them. In DNA, the CDR3 is TGTGCCAGCAGTCCGACCAGACTAACGAATACGCAGTATTTT. The encoded protein is CASSPTRLTNTQYF.

Here the CDR3 reads CASSPKQGGTVETQYF. For the CDR3, the DNA is TGTGCCAGCAGCCCCAAACAGGGTGGGACAGTAGAGACCCAGTACTTC. This chain joins TRBV5-4 and TRBJ2-5, with 7 bases that match TRBD1. Germline-derived CDR1 and CDR2 are SGHNT and YYREEE (reference sequence). Trimming removed 4 bases from V and 4 bases from J; junction bases left unmatched: 13. This CDR3 is built from 16 residues.

V gene TRBV19 combines with J gene TRBJ2-2; TRBD2 might be the D (5 bases). The CDR3 is 13 amino acids. Trimming pared 5 bases from V and 3 bases from J, leaving 7 bases between. Germline CDR1 LNHDA, CDR2 SQIVND (reference sequence). In DNA form, the CDR3 reads TGTGCCAGTAGTGAGGGTTACACCGGGGAGCTGTTTTTT. Translating gives CASSEGYTGELFF.

The chain is built from TRBV25-1 and TRBJ2-7; D possibly corresponds to TRBD1 (6 bases). The CDR3 totals 15 residues. Germline-derived CDR1 and CDR2 are MGHDK and SYGVNS. Trimming left V 1 base short and J 0 bases short, with 10 bases between. CDR3 in amino acids: CASSESGVVSYEQYF. CDR3 DNA sequence: TGTGCCAGCAGTGAATCAGGGGTTGTCTCCTACGAGCAGTACTTC.

The rearrangement uses TRBV9 and TRBJ1-3; D is unresolved. The V end lost 3 bases, the J end lost 1 base, and 2 bases lay between the germline ends. The germline V gene encodes CDR1 SGDLS and CDR2 YYNGEE. The CDR3 has 12 amino acids. CDR3 coding DNA: TGTGCCAGCAGCGGGTCTGGAAACACCATATATTTT. It translates to CASSGSGNTIYF. Looking up the rest from reference TRBV9 and TRBJ1-3 gives the full variable domain: DSGVTQTPKHLITATGQRVTLRCSPRSGDLSVYWYQQSLDQGLQFLIQYYNGEERAKGNILERFSAQQFPDLHSELNLSSLELGDSALYFCASSGSGNTIYFGEGSWLTVV.

V usage is TRBV11-1 and J usage is TRBJ2-7; a possible D gene is TRBD2 (5 bases). The ends were cut back, 3 bases at V and 0 bases at J, with 12 bases in the middle. Germline assignment: CDR1 SGHAT and CDR2 FQDESV (reference sequence). The CDR3 loop spans 15 amino acids. The CDR3 DNA sequence: TGTGCCAGCAGCTTCTGGTCTGGGAGCTCCTACGAGCAGTACTTC. Residues: CASSFWSGSSYEQYF.